These 2 T cell receptor beta chains were all obtained from the same sample, sequenced in a study of T-cell memory formation after mild COVID-19. TCRdb analysed the 5' RACE reads with MiXCR anew, one entry per CDR3 protein. This table has about 280,000 distinct CDR3 sequences, less than 9.5% appearing once. Sequenced material: PBMCs or a T cell subset sorted from them (not recorded which). These receptor sequences come from a young man who had mild COVID-19 (a few samples of this study predate the infection). Cell type and time point are not known.

This chain connects TRBV5-5 to TRBJ1-2; 8 bases agree with TRBD1. The V segment lost 4 bases and the J segment 7 bases; nucleotides outside the gene matches: 9. The V gene's germline CDR1 is SGHKS and CDR2 YYEKEE (reference sequence). This CDR3 has 14 residues. CDR3 in DNA: TGTGCCAGCAGCCTGTTCCCGACAGGGGTTGGCTACACCTTC. This encodes CASSLFPTGVGYTF.

The chain has TRBV12-3 or TRBV12-4 and TRBJ2-4; D remains unclear. Deletions cut 7 bases from V and 3 bases from J, with 4 bases between. The CDR3 has 11 residues. CDR3 sequence reads: CASTNKNIQYF. Written as DNA, the CDR3 is TGTGCCAGCACCAACAAAAACATTCAGTACTTC.